These 20 T cell receptor beta chains share one sample of origin, sequenced in a study of cytomegalovirus exposure and HLA in healthy donors. Here immunoSEQ multiplex PCR was the method, and the copy in TCRdb shows in-frame clones only, minus some. The sample yields roughly 56,000 clones, over 85% seen once. The material sequenced was PBMCs. The receptors come from a man between 18 and 29 years old in good health and CMV-seronegative.

The J gene is TRBJ2-1, the V gene TRBV28; the match to TRBD2 covers 12 bases. With V trimmed by 6 bases and J by 10 bases, 13 bases remained unmatched. The CDR3 consists of 16 residues. Looked up from germline, CDR1 is MDHEN and CDR2 is SYDVKM. CDR3 bases: TGTGCCAGCAGCGAAGGGGAGACTAGCGGGAGTTGGGAGCAGTTCTTC. It specifies CASSEGETSGSWEQFF.

The J gene is TRBJ2-3, the V gene TRBV28, with D perhaps matching TRBD2 (6 bases). Trimming shortened V by 6 bases and J by 0 bases, and 16 bases separated the two germline ends. CDR3 length equals 16 residues. The germline CDR1 and CDR2 sequences are MDHEN and SYDVKM. The CDR3 bases are TGTGCCAGCAGCCTCGGGGGTACACTAAGCACAGATACGCAGTATTTT. Translated: CASSLGGTLSTDTQYF.

The rearrangement uses TRBV6-1 and TRBJ2-3, with 10 bases that match TRBD2. Germline values: CDR1 MNHNS, CDR2 SASEGT. The CDR3 contains 16 residues. V was clipped by 4 bases and J by 6 bases; unmatched bases: 10. CDR3 loop: CASSVGSRTSGDTQYF. CDR3 nucleotide sequence: TGTGCCAGCAGTGTTGGGTCCCGGACTAGCGGCGATACGCAGTATTTT.

V gene TRBV5-1 combines with J gene TRBJ2-3; perhaps TRBD2 as D (5 bases). V was cut by 4 bases and J by 4 bases, with 13 bases left in between. CDR3 length: 14 amino acids. CDR1 SGHRS and CDR2 YFSETQ come from the germline V gene. CDR3 coding DNA: TGCGCCAGCAGCGGACTCAGTCAGTCAGATACGCAGTATTTT. Its translation is CASSGLSQSDTQYF.

J is TRBJ2-1 and V is TRBV7-3, with 7 bases lining up with TRBD2. V shed 3 bases and J 2 bases; nucleotides not matched to a gene: 4. The CDR3 sequence is 15 residues long. Germline V CDR1 and CDR2: SGHTA, FQGTGA. CDR3 DNA: TGTGCCAGCAGCTTTGTGGGAGGGGCCTACAATGAGCAGTTCTTC. This gives the protein CASSFVGGAYNEQFF.

The sample holds one count of this clone. The chain joins TRBV6-5 to TRBJ2-2; D possibly corresponds to TRBD1 (5 bases). Trimming took 6 bases from V and 0 from J, leaving 11 bases between them. The CDR3 spans 15 residues. Germline CDR1 MNHEY, CDR2 SVGAGI. CDR3 in DNA: TGTGCCAGCAGCGTATTCAGGGCGAACACCGGGGAGCTGTTTTTT. Amino acid sequence: CASSVFRANTGELFF.

This clone was observed a handful of times. The chain employs TRBV29-1 and TRBJ1-2, with D unresolved. V was cut by 6 bases and J by 11 bases, with 10 bases left in between. CDR1 is SQVTM, CDR2 ANQGSEA, per germline. The CDR3 sequence is 9 residues long. The CDR3 DNA reads as TGCAGCGTGGCACGGACTTACACCTTC. Its translation is CSVARTYTF.

The chain combines TRBV7-3 with TRBJ2-4; D possibly corresponds to TRBD1 (5 bases). V lost 5 bases to trimming and J lost 10 bases, with 18 bases between them. This CDR3 has 14 residues. The germline gives CDR1 SGHTA, CDR2 FQGTGA. The CDR3 region has the DNA TGTGCCAGCAGCCTCGACGAGTGGGGCGGAATTCAGTACTTC. The encoded protein is CASSLDEWGGIQYF.

There are a few counts of this clone. The chain uses TRBV2 and TRBJ2-7; TRBD2 agrees at 7 bases. Trimming cost V 7 bases and J 2 bases; bases outside gene matches: 8. The germline V gene has CDR1 SNHLY and CDR2 FYNNEI. This CDR3 is 14 amino acids long. Written as DNA, the CDR3 is TGTGCCAGCACCGAGGGGCGGGAGCCCTACGAGCAGTACTTC. Protein sequence: CASTEGREPYEQYF.

This clone appeared a single time. The chain has TRBV7-8 and TRBJ2-6; TRBD1 aligns across 8 bases. V dropped 4 bases and J dropped 5; count of bases not matched to a gene: 7. CDR1 is SGHVS and CDR2 is FQNEAQ in the germline V gene. This CDR3 has 16 residues. CDR3 bases: TGTGCCAGCAGCTCCTACCGGGACAGGAGGGCCAACGTCCTGACTTTC. This translates into CASSSYRDRRANVLTF.

The rearrangement uses TRBV19 and TRBJ1-2, with D hard to call. CDR3 length: 11 amino acids. From germline, CDR1 is LNHDA and CDR2 SQIVND (reference sequence). CDR3 nucleotides: TGTGGTGCGGGTCCTTACTATGGCTACACCTTC. Translation: CGAGPYYGYTF.

V usage is TRBV6-6 and J usage is TRBJ1-2, with D possibly matching TRBD1 (5 bases). V lost 2 bases to trimming and J lost 4 bases, with 8 bases between them. This CDR3 is built from 13 residues. Germline V gene sequence: CDR1 MNHNY, CDR2 SVGAGI (reference sequence). The CDR3, as DNA: TGTGCCAGCAGTTACGGGGCTGGCTATGGCTACACCTTC. Protein sequence: CASSYGAGYGYTF.

J is TRBJ2-3 and V is TRBV28; D perhaps matches TRBD1 (5 bases). V lost 8 bases to trimming and J lost 1 base, with 16 bases between them. The CDR3 sequence is 15 residues long. Germline V gene sequence: CDR1 MDHEN, CDR2 SYDVKM. As DNA, the CDR3 is TGTGCCAGCGTTCAATTCCAGGGTGGCACAGATACGCAGTATTTT. Translated: CASVQFQGGTDTQYF.

This chain joins TRBV7-2 and TRBJ2-3, with a tentative D call TRBD2 (5 bases). Germline loops: CDR1 SGHTA, CDR2 FQGNSA. Between the trimmed V and J ends, which lost 3 bases and 0 bases, there was a span of 13 bases. The CDR3 runs to 16 residues. CDR3 nucleotide sequence: TGTGCCAGCAGCTTGGGCGGGTTACTCAGCACAGATACGCAGTATTTT. Residues: CASSLGGLLSTDTQYF.

The chain combines TRBV5-4 with TRBJ2-2; TRBD1 is a possible D gene (6 bases). CDR3 size: 13 residues. V was trimmed by 0 bases and J by 6 bases, leaving 6 bases between them. Germline-derived CDR1 and CDR2 are SGHNT and YYREEE (reference sequence). This CDR3 reads CASSLDRAGELFF. CDR3 nucleotide sequence: TGTGCCAGCAGCTTGGACAGGGCCGGGGAGCTGTTTTTT.

The chain couples TRBV7-9 to TRBJ2-7; 12 nucleotides align to TRBD1. The trim removed 1 base at V and 7 bases at J, leaving 11 bases unmatched. The germline CDR1 and CDR2 sequences are SEHNR and FQNEAQ (reference sequence). This CDR3 has 17 amino acids. CDR3 amino acids: CASSLVIGGTGGIEQYF. The CDR3 nucleotides are TGTGCCAGCAGCTTAGTCATTGGTGGGACAGGGGGCATTGAGCAGTACTTC.

The chain is built from TRBV10-3 and TRBJ2-5, with D perhaps matching TRBD1 (5 bases). The germline CDR1 and CDR2 sequences are ENHRY and SYGVKD. The CDR3 is 14 amino acids. V was cut by 4 bases and J by 5 bases, with 14 bases left in between. CDR3 sequence: CAISGGRAGETQYF. DNA for the CDR3: TGTGCCATCAGTGGGGGCAGGGCCGGGGAGACCCAGTACTTC.

J is TRBJ1-4 and V is TRBV18; TRBD1 agrees at 7 bases. V gave up 3 bases and J gave up 1 base; unmatched junction bases: 8. Germline V gene data show CDR1 as KGHSH and CDR2 as LQKENI. This CDR3 comprises 17 residues. In nucleotides, the CDR3 is TGTGCCAGCTCACCGACAGGGAAAAGCTTAACTAATGAAAAACTGTTTTTT. It translates to CASSPTGKSLTNEKLFF.

The chain is built from TRBV11-2 and TRBJ2-3, with 9 bases matching TRBD1. Germline V gene sequence: CDR1 SGHAT, CDR2 FQNNGV. This CDR3 spans 14 amino acids. After removal of 5 bases from V and 4 bases from J, the junction contained 4 bases not matched to a gene. The CDR3 DNA sequence: TGTGCCAGCAGCACGGACAGGGGCCCAGATACGCAGTATTTT. This sequence encodes CASSTDRGPDTQYF.

The V call is TRBV7-9, the J call TRBJ2-3; 13 bases are a match to TRBD2. The CDR3 has 16 residues. Unmatched junction bases numbered 0, after V lost 3 bases and J lost 0 bases. The germline V gene encodes CDR1 SEHNR and CDR2 FQNEAQ (reference sequence). The CDR3 bases are TGTGCCAGCAGCTTGACTAGCGGGAGGAGCACAGATACGCAGTATTTT. This encodes CASSLTSGRSTDTQYF. The entire variable domain, with the rest obtained from reference TRBV7-9 and TRBJ2-3, is as follows: DTGVSQNPRHKITKRGQNVTFRCDPISEHNRLYWYRQTLGQGPEFLTYFQNEAQLEKSRLLSDRFSAERPKGSFSTLEIQRTEQGDSAMYLCASSLTSGRSTDTQYFGPGTRLTVL.